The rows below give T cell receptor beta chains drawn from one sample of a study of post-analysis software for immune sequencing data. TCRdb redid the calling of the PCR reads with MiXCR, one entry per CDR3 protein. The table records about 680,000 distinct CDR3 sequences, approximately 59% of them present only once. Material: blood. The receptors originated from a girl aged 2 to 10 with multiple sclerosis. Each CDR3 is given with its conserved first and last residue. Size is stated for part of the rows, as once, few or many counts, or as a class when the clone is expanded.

CDR3: CASSELGGNEQYF; J: .; size: .; V: TRBV6-1
CDR3: CASTTLSPSGANVLTF; J: TRBJ2-6; size: .; V: TRBV7-9
CDR3: CSASRTGTETQYF; J: TRBJ2-5; size: few; V: TRBV20-1
CDR3: CSAPGGLAGHYNEQFF; J: TRBJ2-1; size: .; V: TRBV20-1
CDR3: CASSYSLGGLTYEQYF; J: TRBJ2-7; size: once; V: TRBV6-2/TRBV6-3
CDR3: CASSQGQHEQYF; J: .; size: few; V: TRBV7-8
CDR3: CSATQRQGIGNIQYF; J: TRBJ2-4; size: few; V: TRBV20-1
CDR3: CASSIQGRQTQYF; J: TRBJ2-5; size: few; V: TRBV12-3/TRBV12-4
CDR3: CSARSWDRGYEQYF; J: TRBJ2-7; size: .; V: TRBV20-1
CDR3: CATSDWQYYGYTF; J: TRBJ1-2; size: .; V: TRBV24-1
CDR3: CASSGPPTDTQYF; J: TRBJ2-3; size: few; V: TRBV25-1
CDR3: CSAKYAGGPGETQYF; J: TRBJ2-5; size: .; V: TRBV20-1
CDR3: CVGTDRAFYGYTF; J: TRBJ1-2; size: .; V: TRBV29-1
CDR3: CASSSQGQTNTEAFF; J: TRBJ1-1; size: .; V: TRBV5-1
CDR3: CAISESRGGEQYF; J: .; size: few; V: TRBV10-3
CDR3: CASSSYLLGGLTDTQYF; J: TRBJ2-3; size: .; V: TRBV6-5
CDR3: CSARGGEGHQPQHF; J: TRBJ1-5; size: .; V: TRBV20-1
CDR3: CASSWGLAGSSYNEQFF; J: TRBJ2-1; size: few; V: TRBV7-2
CDR3: CASSLEVAHEQYF; J: TRBJ2-7; size: few; V: TRBV5-1
CDR3: CSATLIPGQGRMNTEAFF; J: TRBJ1-1; size: .; V: TRBV20-1
CDR3: CASRLLRGGKDTQYF; J: TRBJ2-3; size: few; V: TRBV6-5
CDR3: CASSRWRRGPTDTQYF; J: TRBJ2-3; size: few; V: TRBV12-3/TRBV12-4
CDR3: CASSRLGFASTDTQYF; J: TRBJ2-3; size: .; V: TRBV27
CDR3: CASSLVSGSGEQFF; J: TRBJ2-1; size: .; V: TRBV5-4
CDR3: CSARDWAPDKSSYNEQFF; J: TRBJ2-1; size: .; V: TRBV20-1
CDR3: CSVAVLAGGRDEQFF; J: TRBJ2-1; size: few; V: TRBV29-1
CDR3: CASSPSLGLQFF; J: TRBJ2-1; size: .; V: TRBV9
CDR3: CSARDRLTAALEQYF; J: TRBJ2-7; size: .; V: TRBV20-1
CDR3: CASSYGSDTQYF; J: TRBJ2-3; size: .; V: TRBV6-6
CDR3: CASSLQGQTEAFF; J: TRBJ1-1; size: .; V: TRBV7-3
CDR3: CASSLVGTVTGANVLTF; J: TRBJ2-6; size: .; V: TRBV7-9
CDR3: CASRGRGGQETQYF; J: TRBJ2-5; size: .; V: TRBV11-2
CDR3: CSAPKLGTRGDTDTQYF; J: TRBJ2-3; size: .; V: TRBV20-1
CDR3: CSLPPEESNYGYTF; J: TRBJ1-2; size: .; V: TRBV20-1
CDR3: CSVAGVFNNEQFF; J: TRBJ2-1; size: few; V: TRBV29-1
CDR3: CSASSGALYGYTF; J: TRBJ1-2; size: .; V: TRBV20-1
CDR3: CAIMTGGTDTQYF; J: TRBJ2-3; size: .; V: TRBV10-3
CDR3: CASSPGLAVFNEQFF; J: TRBJ2-1; size: .; V: TRBV4-3
CDR3: CSTKIAGVMGGQETQYF; J: TRBJ2-5; size: .; V: TRBV20-1
CDR3: CASSLTGDLDTQYF; J: TRBJ2-3; size: .; V: TRBV5-1